This T cell receptor (beta chain) is drawn from a study of monozygotic twins with inflammatory bowel disease. Points from the study as a whole: Results did not support any single strong IBD-associated signal or clonotype. No difference was seen in repertoire similarity between concordant and discordant twins, possibly from limited power.

Researchers generated cDNA in eight separate reactions per sample. TCRdb re-called the 5' RACE reads and gives one entry per CDR3 protein, without DNA. This sample carries some 130,000 distinct CDR3 sequences, with approximately 1.2% going to the ten biggest clones. About this clonotype: Its specificity is not known.

With no T cell sorting beforehand, total RNA was isolated from whole blood. The CDR3 sequence is 14 residues long. CDR1 and CDR2 from the germline V gene are MNHEY and SVGAGI. The receptor's source is a human donor with ulcerative colitis or Crohn's disease, or a healthy co-twin of an affected twin (not recorded which). Sequences were obtained from blood. This chain joins TRBV6-5 and TRBJ1-6. This CDR3 is CASSSLRDNSPLHF.